This T cell receptor beta chain was obtained from a study of early T cells in non-severe SARS-CoV-2 infection. About the research overall: Chains were unpaired, as sequencing was done on bulk RNA from unsorted whole blood. Notes on the study in general: VDJdb-based annotation leaned toward anti-spike CD8 responses and missed private and CD4 specificities.

The CDR3 runs 14 residues. V was pared by 6 bases and J by 3 bases, with 14 bases between. Per germline, CDR1 KGHSH and CDR2 LQKENI. Unique molecular identifier tags were affixed to discrete cDNA molecules. Each CDR3 protein gets one entry after TCRdb re-called the 5' RACE reads with MiXCR. The sample consists of fewer than 60,000 distinct CDR3 sequences, 10% to 15% of them appearing once. As concerns this clonotype: Its antigen remains unidentified.

This TCR was sampled from an adult who was a healthcare worker with PCR-confirmed SARS-CoV-2 infection or an uninfected control (not recorded which). The gene calls are TRBV18 and TRBJ2-5; D not certain. The specimen was whole blood. CDR3 DNA sequence: TGTGCCAGCTCTCCAACATCCACAAAAGAGACCCAGTACTTC. It specifies CASSPTSTKETQYF.